The clone carrying this TCR beta chain was found many times. RNA transcripts provided the source from which TCR beta CDR3 regions were amplified. HTBI primers were the set used in a first-round RT-PCR of the TCR CDR3. One entry per CDR3 protein results from TCRdb running MiXCR on the multiplex PCR reads. The sample includes about 300,000 distinct CDR3 sequences, around 19% of them seen just once. This entry comes from a study of T cells in Graves' hyperthyroidism and ophthalmopathy. Between the trimmed V and J ends, which lost 4 bases and 0 bases, there was a span of 9 bases. Germline V gene data show CDR1 as SQVTM and CDR2 as ANQGSEA. The CDR3 loop spans 13 amino acids. Clinical symptoms, serum thyroxine, TRAb, thyroid ultrasound and orbital computed tomography informed diagnoses.

This TCR came from a man aged 45-60 years with Graves' ophthalmopathy. This chain links TRBV29-1 with TRBJ1-1; D is possibly TRBD1 (5 bases). The sequenced sample was blood. The CDR3 here is CSVAGPLNTEAFF. The CDR3 nucleotides read TGCAGCGTTGCGGGGCCCTTGAACACTGAAGCTTTCTTT.